The present T cell receptor beta chain was sequenced within a study of blood T cell repertoires in COVID-19 (dated by TCRdb to 2018 to 2020). Notes on the research overall: The collaborator samples originated in the United States, Italy and Spain and spanned the acute and convalescent phases of COVID-19. The material from the prospective study consisted of cDNA or gDNA derived from T cells, B-cell-depleted T cells, or PBMCs. Subjects who had been exposed to COVID-19, were actively infected with it, or had recovered from it provided the deeply sampled blood TCRbeta repertoires that made up the dataset. The repertoires were made available in a free public database intended to serve as a resource for research on the immune response to SARS-CoV-2. Samples came from the ongoing ImmuneRACE study (first 160 participants) plus 1,254 subjects from 6 global collaborators. The sample metadata nearly always contained a de-identified subject ID, COVID-19 status, age in years and sex. Where available, HLA class I and class II types were obtained from metadata supplied by the sample provider rather than from assay-based typing. The paper as a whole reports these results and caveats: How much clinical and demographic metadata was included differed by source and by participant, and the metadata was provided uncurated.

Collaborating institutions collected whole blood in K2EDTA tubes following their own protocols. For TCRbeta analysis, collaborator samples were shipped as frozen whole blood, as isolated PBMCs, or as DNA extracted from either sample type. At the junction V is shortened by 5 bases and J by 1 base; bases outside the gene matches: 9. The germline V gene (reference sequence) specifies LNHDA as CDR1 and SQIVND as CDR2. Including cysteine and phenylalanine, the CDR3 has 17 amino acids. Just CDR3 DNA is preserved here, 51 bases in frame from base 1. With respect to this clone: Its antigen target is currently unknown. The record has no base qualities; no much larger clone is one base away.

TCRbeta CDR3 regions were amplified from genomic DNA by means of the immunoSEQ Assay, a bias-controlled multiplex PCR. The authors' analysis ran thus. Nucleated cell counts per sample were estimated from amplification of reference gene primers within the assay. To quantify the absolute abundance of each unique TCRbeta CDR3 rearrangement, sequence reads were collapsed and filtered. Productive Simpson clonality was computed per sample as the square root of Simpson's diversity index over productive rearrangements. The clones in this table, taken by TCRdb from immuneACCESS, are in-frame only. Not every clone is retained; where verified, under half of the shortfall comes from an unresolved V gene, and the cause of the rest is unknown. Clonal size and the V and J genes are those of that table, whereas D and trimming came from the DNA. The sample yields over 100,000 clones; approximately 85% were counted once. Together, the top ten hold 7.9% of the sample.

This clonotype originated in a man between 65 and 85 years old with acute or convalescent COVID-19. The chain joins TRBV19 to TRBJ1-3; the central 9 bases match TRBD1. Sample: peripheral blood. The nucleotides read TGTGCCAGTAGTCGACTGCGGGACAGGGTTTCTGGAAACACCATATATTTT. This gives the protein CASSRLRDRVSGNTIYF.